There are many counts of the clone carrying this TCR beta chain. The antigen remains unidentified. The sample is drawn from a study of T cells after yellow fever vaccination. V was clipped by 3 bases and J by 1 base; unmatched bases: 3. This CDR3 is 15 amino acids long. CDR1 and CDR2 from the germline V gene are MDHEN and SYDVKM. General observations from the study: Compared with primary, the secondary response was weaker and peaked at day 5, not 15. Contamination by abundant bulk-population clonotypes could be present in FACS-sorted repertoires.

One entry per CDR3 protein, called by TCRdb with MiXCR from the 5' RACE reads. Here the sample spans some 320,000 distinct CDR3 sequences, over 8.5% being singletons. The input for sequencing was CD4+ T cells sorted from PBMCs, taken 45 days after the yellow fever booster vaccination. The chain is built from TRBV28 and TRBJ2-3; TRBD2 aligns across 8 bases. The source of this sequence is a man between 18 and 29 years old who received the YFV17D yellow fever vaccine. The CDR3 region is CASSFFSGGTDTQYF. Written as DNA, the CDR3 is TGTGCCAGCAGTTTTTTTAGCGGGGGCACAGATACGCAGTATTTT.